In this sample, the clone carrying this T cell receptor (beta chain) turned up once. The antigen is unknown. Here immunoSEQ multiplex PCR was the method, and the copy in TCRdb shows in-frame clones only, minus some. Of 160,000 or so clones detected, less than 90% appear once; the ten largest clones hold under 2%. The CDR3 loop spans 10 amino acids. Looked up from germline, CDR1 is DFQATT and CDR2 is SNEGSKA (reference sequence). V gave up 3 bases and J gave up 5 bases, with 2 bases separating them. The data stem from a study of T cell responses to AZD1222 COVID-19 vaccine. Study-level points and caveats: It was only a handful of AZD1222 recipients who were seropositive at baseline.

The V gene is TRBV20-1, the J gene TRBJ2-1; D is uncertain. The source of this sequence is an adult in good health. Source: peripheral blood, taken on day 0 of AZD1222 vaccination. The CDR3 coding sequence is TGCAGTGCTAGCAACAATGAGCAGTTCTTC. Translation gives CSASNNEQFF.